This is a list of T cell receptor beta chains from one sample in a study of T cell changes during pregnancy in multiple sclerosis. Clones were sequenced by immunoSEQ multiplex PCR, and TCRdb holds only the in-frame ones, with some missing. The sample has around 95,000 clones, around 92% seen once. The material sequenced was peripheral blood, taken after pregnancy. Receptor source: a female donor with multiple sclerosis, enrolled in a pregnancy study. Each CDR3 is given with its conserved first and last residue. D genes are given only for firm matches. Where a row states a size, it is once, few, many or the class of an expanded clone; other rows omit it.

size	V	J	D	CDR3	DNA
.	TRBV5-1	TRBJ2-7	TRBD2	CASSWTSGNGEQYF	TGCGCCAGCAGCTGGACTAGCGGGAATGGCGAGCAGTACTTC
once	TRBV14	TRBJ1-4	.	CASSQRRVADYHEKLFF	TGTGCCAGCAGCCAACGAAGGGTGGCAGACTACCATGAAAAACTGTTTTTT
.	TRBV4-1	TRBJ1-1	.	CASSQEPAPGTEAFF	TGCGCCAGCAGCCAAGAGCCGGCCCCGGGCACTGAAGCTTTCTTT
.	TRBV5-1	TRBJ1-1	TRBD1	CASSLGTGWNTEAFF	TGCGCCAGCAGCTTGGGGACAGGGTGGAACACTGAAGCTTTCTTT
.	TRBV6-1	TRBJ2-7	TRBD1	CASSEGGQKYEQYF	TGTGCCAGCAGTGAAGGGGGACAGAAGTACGAGCAGTACTTC
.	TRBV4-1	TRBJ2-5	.	CASSLKVGPAAETQYF	TGCGCCAGCAGCCTGAAGGTGGGCCCGGCAGCAGAGACCCAGTACTTC
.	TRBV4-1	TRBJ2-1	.	CASSQQGLASEQFF	TGCGCCAGCAGCCAACAAGGGCTAGCGAGTGAGCAGTTCTTC
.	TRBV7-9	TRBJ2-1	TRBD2	CASSFGTSDNEQFF	TGTGCCAGCAGCTTCGGGACTAGCGACAATGAGCAGTTCTTC
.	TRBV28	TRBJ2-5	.	CASSLPGSEETQYF	TGTGCCAGCAGTTTACCAGGATCTGAAGAGACCCAGTACTTC
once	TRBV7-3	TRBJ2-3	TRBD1	CASSLQGDTQYF	TGTGCCAGCAGCCTACAGGGGGATACGCAGTATTTT
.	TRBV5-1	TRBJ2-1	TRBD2	CASSLVLAGNNEQFF	TGCGCCAGCAGCTTGGTCCTAGCGGGAAACAATGAGCAGTTCTTC
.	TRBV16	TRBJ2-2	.	CASSHQGSLNTGELFF	TGTGCCAGCAGCCATCAGGGTTCCCTCAACACCGGGGAGCTGTTTTTT
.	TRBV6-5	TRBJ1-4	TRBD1	CASSYTGAGGEKLFF	TGTGCCAGCAGTTACACGGGAGCAGGGGGCGAAAAACTGTTTTTT
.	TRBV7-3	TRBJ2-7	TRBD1	CASSSFDYGQGAFLHHEQYF	TGTGCCAGCAGCTCCTTTGACTATGGACAGGGGGCGTTTTTACACCACGAGCAGTACTTC
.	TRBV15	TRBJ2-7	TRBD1	CATSSTGDSYEQYF	TGTGCCACCAGTAGTACAGGGGATTCCTACGAGCAGTACTTC
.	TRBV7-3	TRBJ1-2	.	CASSLNGGSGYTF	TGTGCCAGCAGCTTAAACGGGGGAAGCGGCTACACCTTC
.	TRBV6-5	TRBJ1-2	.	CASSLDSNYGYTF	TGTGCCAGCAGTTTAGACAGTAACTATGGCTACACCTTC
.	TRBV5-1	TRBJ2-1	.	CASSWSSGTEQFF	TGCGCCAGCAGCTGGTCTTCCGGGACAGAGCAGTTCTTC
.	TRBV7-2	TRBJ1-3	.	CASSPIAGPGNTIYF	TGTGCCAGCAGCCCCATCGCAGGGCCAGGAAACACCATATATTTT
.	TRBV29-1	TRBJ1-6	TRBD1	CSAQTGEFNSPLHF	TGCAGCGCTCAGACAGGGGAGTTTAATTCACCCCTCCACTTT
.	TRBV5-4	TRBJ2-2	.	CASSLGGRTNTGELFF	TGTGCCAGCAGCTTGGGCGGGCGTACGAACACCGGGGAGCTGTTTTTT
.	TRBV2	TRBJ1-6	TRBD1	CASSPDRANNSPLHF	TGTGCCAGCAGTCCGGACAGGGCCAATAATTCACCCCTCCACTTT
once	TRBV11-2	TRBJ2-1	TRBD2	CASSPGVAGVWNEQFF	TGTGCCAGCAGCCCCGGGGTAGCGGGAGTTTGGAATGAGCAGTTCTTC
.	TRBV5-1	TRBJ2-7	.	CASSSGPGTYSYEQYF	TGCGCCAGCAGCTCGGGACCCGGGACATACTCCTACGAGCAGTACTTC
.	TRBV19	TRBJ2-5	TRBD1	CASSPRQGETQYF	TGTGCCAGTAGTCCCCGACAGGGAGAGACCCAGTACTTC
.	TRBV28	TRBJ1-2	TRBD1	CASSTLSQGLDGYTF	TGTGCCAGCAGCACACTATCACAGGGGCTTGATGGCTACACCTTC
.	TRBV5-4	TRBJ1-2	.	CASSHPRTVGYTF	TGTGCCAGCAGCCATCCTCGGACAGTTGGCTACACCTTC
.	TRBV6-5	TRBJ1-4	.	CASSRGLGEKLFF	TGTGCCAGCAGCAGAGGTCTGGGTGAAAAACTGTTTTTT
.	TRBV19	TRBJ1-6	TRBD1	CATNDRGPGSPLHF	TGTGCCACCAACGACAGGGGGCCTGGATCACCCCTCCACTTT
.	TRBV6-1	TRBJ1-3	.	CASSVDLISGNTIYF	TGTGCCAGCAGTGTCGACTTAATCTCTGGAAACACCATATATTTT
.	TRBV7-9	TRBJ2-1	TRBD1	CASSSFRDRGIFEQFF	TGTGCCAGCAGCTCCTTCCGGGACAGGGGCATCTTTGAGCAGTTCTTC
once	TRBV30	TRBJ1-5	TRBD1	CAWSFGTGYNQPQHF	TGTGCCTGGAGTTTTGGGACAGGGTACAATCAGCCCCAGCATTTT
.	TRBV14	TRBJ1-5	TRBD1	CASSQVMGQGNQPQHF	TGTGCCAGCAGCCAAGTAATGGGACAGGGGAATCAGCCCCAGCATTTT
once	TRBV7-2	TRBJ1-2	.	CASSTAGGFYGYTF	TGTGCCAGCAGCACGGCCGGGGGGTTCTATGGCTACACCTTC
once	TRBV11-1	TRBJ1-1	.	CASSQPRDMTTEAFF	TGTGCCAGCAGCCAGCCTCGGGACATGACCACTGAAGCTTTCTTT
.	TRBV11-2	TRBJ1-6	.	CASSLDRFLSPLHF	TGTGCCAGCAGCTTAGATAGATTCCTTTCACCCCTCCACTTT
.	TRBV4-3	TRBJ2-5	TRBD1	CASSQERTGDETQYF	TGCGCCAGCAGCCAAGAGCGGACAGGGGATGAGACCCAGTACTTC
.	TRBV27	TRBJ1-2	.	CASRNSGVWGYTF	TGTGCCAGCAGGAACTCAGGGGTTTGGGGCTACACCTTC
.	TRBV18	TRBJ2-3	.	CASSQPADTQYF	TGTGCCAGCTCACAGCCGGCAGATACGCAGTATTTT
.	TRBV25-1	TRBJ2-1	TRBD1	CASSPQGQGYNEQFF	TGTGCCAGCAGCCCTCAGGGACAGGGGTACAATGAGCAGTTCTTC
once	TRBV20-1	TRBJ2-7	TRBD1	CSAWTGTEQYF	TGCAGTGCTTGGACAGGGACCGAGCAGTACTTC
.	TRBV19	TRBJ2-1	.	CASSIRSYNEQFF	TGTGCCAGTAGTATAAGGAGTTACAATGAGCAGTTCTTC
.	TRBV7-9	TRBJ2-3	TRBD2	CASSSAGGTDTQYF	TGTGCCAGCTCCTCAGCGGGGGGCACAGATACGCAGTATTTT
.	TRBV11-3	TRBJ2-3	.	CASSFSPDRTQYF	TGTGCCAGCAGCTTTAGCCCCGATCGTACGCAGTATTTT
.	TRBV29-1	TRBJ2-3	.	CSATGRDTQYF	TGCAGCGCCACGGGGAGAGATACGCAGTATTTT
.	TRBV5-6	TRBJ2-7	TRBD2	CASSFSSGSLEQYF	TGTGCCAGCAGCTTCTCTAGCGGGAGTCTCGAGCAGTACTTC
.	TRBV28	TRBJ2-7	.	CASKMGGRSDEQYF	TGTGCCAGCAAGATGGGGGGACGCTCAGACGAGCAGTACTTC
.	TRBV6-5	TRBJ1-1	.	CASSYGDKNTEAFF	TGTGCCAGCAGTTACGGGGACAAGAACACTGAAGCTTTCTTT
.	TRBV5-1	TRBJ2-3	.	CASSLVQSGQDTQYF	TGCGCCAGCAGCTTGGTACAATCTGGGCAAGATACGCAGTATTTT
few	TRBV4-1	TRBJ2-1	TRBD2	CASSQALQTSVGDEQFF	TGCGCCAGCAGCCAAGCTTTACAGACTAGCGTAGGGGATGAGCAGTTCTTC
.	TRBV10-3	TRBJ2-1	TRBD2	CASDSGGAYNEQFF	TGTGCCAGCGATAGCGGGGGAGCCTACAATGAGCAGTTCTTC
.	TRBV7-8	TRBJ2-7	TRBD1	CASSLAHIGTVVYEQYF	TGTGCCAGCAGCTTAGCGCATATTGGGACAGTAGTCTACGAGCAGTACTTC
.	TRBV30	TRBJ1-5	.	CAWSRGDSNQPQHF	TGTGCCTGGAGTCGGGGGGATAGCAATCAGCCCCAGCATTTT